This T cell receptor beta chain was captured by sequencing in a study of T cell responses to AZD1222 COVID-19 vaccine. Broader study findings: At baseline, just five to seven AZD1222 recipients tested seropositive.

The CDR3 loop spans 13 amino acids. Trimming shortened V by 6 bases and J by 6 bases, and 10 bases separated the two germline ends. CDR1 KGHDR and CDR2 SFDVKD come from the germline V gene. A word on this clone: The antigen remains unidentified.

Libraries were prepared by immunoSEQ multiplex PCR; TCRdb keeps only in-frame clonotypes and omits some of them. The sample includes 150,000 to 160,000 clones, 90% of them seen just once. The sample consisted of peripheral blood, taken on day 0 of AZD1222 vaccination. The J gene is TRBJ2-2, the V gene TRBV24-1; possible D gene TRBD1, 5 bases. This TCR derives from an adult in good health. The CDR3 nucleotides read TGTGCCACCAGTACCAGGGATGCCGGGGAGCTGTTTTTT. Amino acids: CATSTRDAGELFF.